The 26 T cell receptor beta chains given below trace back to one sample, sequenced in a study of blood T cell repertoires in COVID-19. The data were produced by immunoSEQ multiplex PCR, yet TCRdb's version contains in-frame clones alone and is incomplete. This sample yields about 200,000 clones, of which roughly 80% are seen a single time; 12% belongs to the top ten. Sequences were obtained from PBMCs or T cells enriched from blood (not recorded which). These receptors all stem from a man aged 40-55 years who had recovered from COVID-19.

The chain links TRBV27 to TRBJ2-5; 7 positions match TRBD2. V lost 5 bases, J lost 0 bases, and 15 bases stayed unmatched. In germline, CDR1 is MNHEY, CDR2 SMNVEV (reference sequence). This CDR3 spans 18 amino acids. CDR3 DNA: TGTGCCAGCAGTCTCTCCGGACGTCTAGCGGACTACCAAGAGACCCAGTACTTC. Protein product: CASSLSGRLADYQETQYF.

V and J are TRBV4-3 and TRBJ2-3; 8 bases are shared with TRBD2. The CDR3 is 17 residues long. Trimming took 0 bases from V and 4 from J; bases not matched to a gene: 9. Germline assignment: CDR1 LGHNA and CDR2 YSLEER. The CDR3 coding sequence is TGCGCCAGCAGCCAAGATCGGGGAGCGGGAGCCCCAGATACGCAGTATTTT. Encoded protein: CASSQDRGAGAPDTQYF.

The chain employs TRBV2 and TRBJ1-5, with TRBD1 identical over 7 bases. Germline CDR1 reads SNHLY; CDR2 reads FYNNEI. The J segment lost 4 bases and the V segment lost 4 bases, leaving 4 bases of the junction unmatched. The CDR3 contains 14 residues. The CDR3 reads CASSGPGQNQPQHF. CDR3 in DNA: TGTGCCAGCAGTGGACCGGGACAGAATCAGCCCCAGCATTTT. The whole variable domain, remainder taken from reference TRBV2 and TRBJ1-5, is EPEVTQTPSHQVTQMGQEVILRCVPISNHLYFYWYRQILGQKVEFLVSFYNNEISEKSEIFDDQFSVERPDGSNFTLKIRSTKLEDSAMYFCASSGPGQNQPQHFGDGTRLSIL.

The chain employs TRBV24-1 and TRBJ2-7; 13 nucleotides match TRBD2. Germline lookup yields CDR1 KGHDR and CDR2 SFDVKD. With V trimmed by 0 bases and J by 2 bases, 0 bases remained unmatched. This CDR3 comprises 16 residues. CDR3 in amino acids: CATSDLGTSGTYEQYF. The CDR3 nucleotides are TGTGCCACCAGTGATTTGGGGACTAGCGGGACCTACGAGCAGTACTTC.

The chain combines TRBV11-2 with TRBJ2-5; TRBD2 might be the D (6 bases). V was shortened by 0 bases and J by 5 bases, with 7 bases between the two germline ends. This CDR3 is built from 13 residues. From germline, CDR1 is SGHAT and CDR2 FQNNGV. The CDR3 loop reads CASSLEGLETQYF. In DNA, the CDR3 is TGTGCCAGCAGCTTAGAGGGACTGGAGACCCAGTACTTC. The whole variable domain, filled in from reference TRBV11-2 and TRBJ2-5, reads EAGVAQSPRYKIIEKRQSVAFWCNPISGHATLYWYQQILGQGPKLLIQFQNNGVVDDSQLPKDRFSAERLKGVDSTLKIQPAKLEDSAVYLCASSLEGLETQYFGPGTRLLVL.

V gene TRBV2 combines with J gene TRBJ2-7; D is possibly TRBD2 (7 bases). The CDR3 loop spans 12 amino acids. The V gene's germline CDR1 is SNHLY and CDR2 FYNNEI. Trimming took 7 bases from V and 7 from J, leaving 14 bases between them. The CDR3 DNA reads as TGTGCCAGCAAGAAGGGGGAGGGTGAGCAGTACTTC. Protein product: CASKKGEGEQYF.

V usage is TRBV7-3 and J usage is TRBJ2-3, with TRBD1 as a possible D gene (5 bases). In germline, CDR1 is SGHTA, CDR2 FQGTGA. V was pared by 1 base and J by 5 bases, with 7 bases between. The CDR3 loop spans 13 amino acids. CDR3 residues: CASSLIREDTQYF. CDR3 bases: TGTGCCAGCAGCTTAATCAGGGAAGATACGCAGTATTTT.

The J gene is TRBJ1-1, the V gene TRBV9; 8 bases agree with TRBD1. This CDR3 is 15 amino acids long. The ends lost 6 bases at V and 1 base at J; junction bases unmatched: 8. CDR1 is SGDLS and CDR2 is YYNGEE in the germline V gene. The CDR3: CASTRQGMGNTEAFF. The CDR3 DNA sequence: TGTGCCAGCACCCGACAGGGGATGGGGAACACTGAAGCTTTCTTT.

The chain carries TRBV18 and TRBJ2-5; TRBD2 agrees at 7 bases. With V trimmed by 4 bases and J by 4 bases, 3 bases remained unmatched. In germline, CDR1 is KGHSH, CDR2 LQKENI. This CDR3 comprises 13 residues. CDR3: CASSRGLTETQYF. The CDR3 DNA reads TGTGCCAGCTCACGGGGACTAACAGAGACCCAGTACTTC.

This chain joins TRBV4-1 and TRBJ2-1; D perhaps matches TRBD1 (6 bases). The CDR3 has 13 amino acids. Germline CDR1 MGHRA, CDR2 YSYEKL. V was pared by 1 base and J by 10 bases, with 11 bases between. The CDR3 region is CASSQGGQREQFF. In nucleotides, the CDR3 is TGCGCCAGCAGCCAAGGGGGGCAGCGGGAGCAGTTCTTC.

The table lists this clone with a count of one. This chain uses TRBV3-1 (or the pseudogene TRBV3-2) with TRBJ2-3; 7 bases map to TRBD1. V dropped 8 bases and J dropped 4; count of bases not matched to a gene: 9. Germline-derived CDR1 and CDR2 are LGHDT and YNNKEL (reference sequence). The CDR3 is 14 residues long. The chain's CDR3 is CASLGAGGSDTQYF. The CDR3 DNA is TGTGCCAGCTTGGGGGCAGGGGGTTCAGATACGCAGTATTTT.

This clone showed up just a few times. The rearrangement links TRBV29-1 to TRBJ1-1, with 7 bases aligning to TRBD1. V shed 7 bases and J 3 bases; nucleotides not matched to a gene: 2. This CDR3 comprises 11 residues. CDR1 is SQVTM, CDR2 ANQGSEA, per germline. This chain's CDR3 is CSAGTDTEAFF. DNA for the CDR3: TGCAGCGCCGGGACAGACACTGAAGCTTTCTTT.

The rearrangement uses TRBV5-5 and TRBJ1-2, with D tentatively TRBD1 (6 bases). Germline V gene sequence: CDR1 SGHKS, CDR2 YYEKEE (reference sequence). The CDR3 totals 14 residues. V lost 3 bases, J lost 3 bases, and 12 bases lay in between. CDR3 in DNA: TGTGCCAGCAGCTCGCCCGGACAGTACTATGGCTACACCTTC. This encodes CASSSPGQYYGYTF.

This clone was found once. The gene calls are TRBV14 and TRBJ1-1, with TRBD1 as a possible D gene (5 bases). Trimming shortened V by 6 bases and J by 0 bases, and 8 bases separated the two germline ends. CDR3 length: 13 residues. Germline V CDR1 and CDR2: SGHDN, FVKESK. The CDR3 DNA follows: TGTGCCAGCAGTGCAGGGTTGAACACTGAAGCTTTCTTT. It encodes CASSAGLNTEAFF.

V gene TRBV4-3 combines with J gene TRBJ2-1; TRBD2 matches at 7 bases. CDR1 is LGHNA and CDR2 is YSLEER in the germline V gene. The CDR3 sequence is 16 residues long. Germline trimming cut 0 bases from V and 2 bases from J; bases unmatched to any gene: 4. CDR3 in DNA: TGCGCCAGCAGCCAAGATATGGCGGGAGCCTACAATGAGCAGTTCTTC. This gives the protein CASSQDMAGAYNEQFF.

This chain links TRBV12-3 or TRBV12-4 with TRBJ1-1; the D is unclear. Trimming pared 2 bases from V and 5 bases from J, leaving 3 bases between. The CDR3 has 11 amino acids. The CDR3 coding sequence is TGTGCCAGCAGTTTACGGACTGAAGCTTTCTTT. It encodes CASSLRTEAFF.

This clone has ten or more counts. The chain combines TRBV5-1 with TRBJ2-3; 8 bases line up with TRBD2. V gave up 5 bases and J gave up 1 base; unmatched junction bases: 12. The CDR3 extends over 17 amino acids. Germline V gene sequence: CDR1 SGHRS, CDR2 YFSETQ. CDR3 region: CASRPAGGSIRTDTQYF. In nucleotides, the CDR3 is TGCGCCAGCAGACCCGCGGGAGGTTCTATACGCACAGATACGCAGTATTTT.

The rearrangement joins TRBV4-3 to TRBJ2-1; TRBD2 agrees at 7 bases. Germline CDR1 and CDR2: LGHNA and YSLEER. The length of the CDR3 is 16 residues. V dropped 0 bases and J dropped 6; count of bases not matched to a gene: 8. This CDR3 reads CASSQDWTRGGNEQFF. Here the CDR3 DNA reads TGCGCCAGCAGCCAAGATTGGACTAGAGGTGGCAATGAGCAGTTCTTC.

The chain couples TRBV19 to TRBJ1-1, with D perhaps TRBD1 (5 bases). From germline, CDR1 is LNHDA and CDR2 SQIVND (reference sequence). Trimming left V 3 bases short and J 0 bases short, with 8 bases between. CDR3 length: 14 residues. The CDR3 DNA reads TGTGCCAGTAGTATCACAGGTTTGAACACTGAAGCTTTCTTT. It translates to CASSITGLNTEAFF. The full variable domain, rest sourced from reference TRBV19 and TRBJ1-1, is DGGITQSPKYLFRKEGQNVTLSCEQNLNHDAMYWYRQDPGQGLRLIYYSQIVNDFQKGDIAEGYSVSREKKESFPLTVTSAQKNPTAFYLCASSITGLNTEAFFGQGTRLTVV.

The rearrangement links TRBV19 to TRBJ1-5; TRBD1 agrees at 7 bases. The CDR3 is 15 amino acids. Germline CDR1 reads LNHDA; CDR2 reads SQIVND (reference sequence). The ends lost 1 base at V and 4 bases at J; junction bases unmatched: 4. CDR3 loop: CASSIGGQVNQPQHF. Written as DNA, the CDR3 is TGTGCCAGTAGTATAGGCGGACAGGTAAATCAGCCCCAGCATTTT. The full variable domain, completed using reference TRBV19 and TRBJ1-5, is DGGITQSPKYLFRKEGQNVTLSCEQNLNHDAMYWYRQDPGQGLRLIYYSQIVNDFQKGDIAEGYSVSREKKESFPLTVTSAQKNPTAFYLCASSIGGQVNQPQHFGDGTRLSIL.

The chain recombines TRBV15 with TRBJ2-1; the match to TRBD2 covers 8 bases. V lost 3 bases and J lost 9; bases outside the gene matches: 7. Germline CDR1 reads LNHNV; CDR2 reads YYDKDF (reference sequence). The length of the CDR3 is 14 residues. The CDR3, as DNA: TGTGCCACCAGCAGCAGGGCGGGAGGAGTTGAGCAGTTCTTC. Its translation is CATSSRAGGVEQFF.

This clone is a singleton in its sample. V gene TRBV7-9 combines with J gene TRBJ1-2, with TRBD1 identical over 7 bases. V lost 4 bases to trimming and J lost 4 bases; unmatched junction nucleotides: 9. Germline loops: CDR1 SEHNR, CDR2 FQNEAQ (reference sequence). There are 15 residues in the CDR3. The CDR3 DNA reads as TGTGCCAGCAGCTGGGGGGACAGACATTCCTATGGCTACACCTTC. Protein: CASSWGDRHSYGYTF.

The V call is TRBV14, the J call TRBJ1-1; TRBD1 matches 9 bases. V lost 0 bases to trimming and J lost 4 bases; unmatched junction nucleotides: 9. Germline lookup yields CDR1 SGHDN and CDR2 FVKESK. The CDR3 runs to 17 residues. CDR3 DNA sequence: TGTGCCAGCAGCCAAGATCTACAGGGGGCATGGGGCACTGAAGCTTTCTTT. It translates to CASSQDLQGAWGTEAFF.

The V call is TRBV6-5, the J call TRBJ1-4; a possible D gene is TRBD1 (5 bases). Germline values: CDR1 MNHEY, CDR2 SVGAGI. The CDR3 is made up of 14 amino acids. The ends were cut back, 5 bases at V and 0 bases at J, with 7 bases in the middle. CDR3 DNA: TGTGCCAGCAGTCGGGACTCAACTAATGAAAAACTGTTTTTT. Translation: CASSRDSTNEKLFF.

The gene calls are TRBV3-1 (or the pseudogene TRBV3-2) and TRBJ1-2; D remains ambiguous. Germline CDR1 is LGHDT and CDR2 is YNNKEL (reference sequence). This CDR3 is 16 amino acids long. V was cut by 0 bases and J by 3 bases, with 14 bases left in between. The CDR3 reads CASSQDEGGYYYGYTF. CDR3 in DNA: TGTGCCAGCAGCCAAGACGAAGGCGGATATTACTATGGCTACACCTTC.

This clone has just one count. The gene calls are TRBV9 and TRBJ1-2; D is perhaps TRBD1 (5 bases). V lost 3 bases, J lost 3 bases, and 18 bases lay in between. The germline V gene has CDR1 SGDLS and CDR2 YYNGEE. This CDR3 is built from 16 residues. The CDR3 sequence is CASSGGGAGKDYGYTF. The CDR3 DNA is TGTGCCAGCAGCGGCGGTGGGGCAGGGAAGGACTATGGCTACACCTTC.